This T cell receptor (beta chain) appears in the sequencing data of a study of early T cells in non-severe SARS-CoV-2 infection. MiXCR, applied by TCRdb to the 5' RACE reads, yields one record per CDR3 protein. The table shows tens of thousands of distinct CDR3 sequences, with 5.6% occurring only once. Germline loops: CDR1 SGHRS, CDR2 YFSETQ. The length of the CDR3 is 16 residues. J gave up 3 bases and V 5 bases, and 13 bases lay outside the gene matches. The TCR comes from an adult who was a healthcare worker with PCR-confirmed SARS-CoV-2 infection or an uninfected control (not recorded which). The V and J genes are TRBV5-1 and TRBJ1-2, with 7 bases aligning to TRBD1. The sample comprised whole blood. The CDR3 region has the DNA TGCGCCAGCAGTTTAGAGCCGGGACAGAGGGACTATGGCTACACCTTC. Translating gives CASSLEPGQRDYGYTF.